These T cell receptor beta chains were read from a single sample in a study of T cell responses to AZD1222 COVID-19 vaccine. TCRdb's copy holds only in-frame clones and misses some; the assay was immunoSEQ multiplex PCR. The sample lists 95,000 to 150,000 clones; around 87% were seen once. The sequencing here drew on peripheral blood, taken 28 days after the second AZD1222 dose. Receptors originate from an adult who received the AZD1222 COVID-19 vaccine. CDR3s include the opening cysteine and the closing phenylalanine or tryptophan. A D gene is named only where the DNA matches it firmly. The listing skips clone size in some rows; elsewhere it reads once, few, many or a size class.

J gene	D gene	V gene	clone size	CDR3 DNA	CDR3 protein
TRBJ2-1	-	TRBV7-2	-	TGTGCCAGCAGCCCAACCTCGTCTCCCTACAATGAGCAGTTCTTC	CASSPTSSPYNEQFF
TRBJ1-6	TRBD1	TRBV7-3	-	TGTGCCAGCAGCTCCACAGGGGTCTACTCACCCCTCCACTTT	CASSSTGVYSPLHF
TRBJ1-1	-	TRBV6-5	-	TGTGCCAGCAGTTACTGGTCAGATTCTATGAACACTGAAGCTTTCTTT	CASSYWSDSMNTEAFF
TRBJ1-1	TRBD1	TRBV18	-	TGTGCCAGCTCACCATTGGGACAGGGGACAAACACTGAAGCTTTCTTT	CASSPLGQGTNTEAFF
TRBJ1-1	-	TRBV28	-	TGTGCCAGCAGTTTGGAGGGAAACACTGAAGCTTTCTTT	CASSLEGNTEAFF
TRBJ1-2	-	TRBV3-1/TRBV3-2	-	TGTGCCAGCAGCCAAGATCCTAACGGATTTTATGGCTACACCTTC	CASSQDPNGFYGYTF
TRBJ2-7	-	TRBV9	-	TGTGCCAGCAGCCCCGGAGGACGGATGATCTCCTACGAGCAGTACTTC	CASSPGGRMISYEQYF
TRBJ1-6	-	TRBV6-1	-	TGTGCCAGCAGTTTTGGTCGGAATAATTCACCCCTCCACTTT	CASSFGRNNSPLHF
TRBJ2-7	-	TRBV18	-	TGTGCCAGCTCACCAGGGGAACGGATTTACGAGCAGTACTTC	CASSPGERIYEQYF
TRBJ2-2	TRBD1	TRBV10-3	-	TGTGCCATCAAGGGACAGCACAACACCGGGGAGCTGTTTTTT	CAIKGQHNTGELFF
TRBJ2-7	TRBD2	TRBV7-9	-	TGTGCCAGCAGCCCCAGCGGGGGGGCAGAGCAGTACTTC	CASSPSGGAEQYF
TRBJ1-6	-	TRBV6-5	-	TGTGCCAGCAGTTACTCATCAGGGTTCAATAATTCACCCCTCCACTTT	CASSYSSGFNNSPLHF
TRBJ2-2	-	TRBV6-5	once	TGTGCCAGCAGTTACTCGACAGCAGTCGAAACCGGGGAGCTGTTTTTT	CASSYSTAVETGELFF
TRBJ2-6	TRBD2	TRBV18	-	TGTGCCAGCTCACCCGGAGCGGGGGGCTTCGGTGGGGCCAACGTCCTGACTTTC	CASSPGAGGFGGANVLTF
TRBJ1-5	-	TRBV30	few	TGTGCCTGGAGTGACGAGACATCCTCTAGCAATCAGCCCCAGCATTTT	CAWSDETSSSNQPQHF
TRBJ1-4	-	TRBV14	-	TGTGCCAGCAGCCAGAACAACCAGGGTGAAAAACTGTTTTTT	CASSQNNQGEKLFF
TRBJ2-2	TRBD1	TRBV6-5	-	TGTGCCAGCAGTTACAGACGGACAGGCTACACCGGGGAGCTGTTTTTT	CASSYRRTGYTGELFF
TRBJ1-6	TRBD1	TRBV7-2	-	TGTGCCAGCAGCAGAACCGGGACAGGGGGGACGAATTCACCCCTCCACTTT	CASSRTGTGGTNSPLHF
TRBJ1-1	TRBD1	TRBV9	-	TGTGCCAGCAGCGTTGGGGGCAGGGGGACCACTGAAGCTTTCTTT	CASSVGGRGTTEAFF
TRBJ2-2	-	TRBV5-1	-	TGCGCCAGCAGCTTGACAGGGAATGCCGGGGAGCTGTTTTTT	CASSLTGNAGELFF
TRBJ1-3	-	TRBV24-1	-	TGTGCCACCAGTGATTGGAGCAACTCTGGAAACACCATATATTTT	CATSDWSNSGNTIYF
TRBJ2-1	TRBD2	TRBV28	-	TGTGCCAGCAGTTTGTCTAGCGGGGTGCTCTGGGAGCAGTTCTTC	CASSLSSGVLWEQFF
TRBJ1-4	-	TRBV28	-	TGTGCCAGCAGAGTTCGTTGGGGGAGGTATGAAAAACTGTTTTTT	CASRVRWGRYEKLFF
TRBJ1-2	-	TRBV6-2/TRBV6-3	-	TGTGCCAGCAGTTACAGGGATAACTATGGCTACACCTTC	CASSYRDNYGYTF
TRBJ2-5	-	TRBV19	-	TGTGCCAGTTCAGGGACTGCTCAAGAGACCCAGTACTTC	CASSGTAQETQYF
TRBJ1-5	-	TRBV6-5	-	TGTGCCAGTAATACAGGGTTTTTTCAGCCCCAGCATTTT	CASNTGFFQPQHF
TRBJ2-3	-	TRBV27	-	TGTGCCAGCAGGTGGACAGGGAGGGCAGATACGCAGTATTTT	CASRWTGRADTQYF
TRBJ2-2	TRBD1	TRBV6-2/TRBV6-3	few	TGTGCCAGCAGCCAGGGGGTCGAGGGCACCGGGGAGCTGTTTTTT	CASSQGVEGTGELFF
TRBJ2-7	TRBD1	TRBV7-2	-	TGTGCCAGCAGCTCTAGGACAGGGAACGAGCAGTACTTC	CASSSRTGNEQYF
TRBJ1-3	-	TRBV10-1	once	TGCGCCAGCAGTCGGGACCCTGGAAACACCATATATTTT	CASSRDPGNTIYF
TRBJ2-3	TRBD1	TRBV5-1	-	TGCGCCAGCAGCTTGGAAGGGGGCAGGGCAGATACGCAGTATTTT	CASSLEGGRADTQYF
TRBJ2-1	-	TRBV4-2	few	TGTGCCAGCAGCACGGGGGGCCCTTCCTACAATGAGCAGTTCTTC	CASSTGGPSYNEQFF
TRBJ2-1	-	TRBV25-1	-	TGTGCCAGCAGTCACATGCCCGGGACTTCCTCCAATGAGCAGTTCTTC	CASSHMPGTSSNEQFF
TRBJ1-6	-	TRBV27	few	TGTGCCAGCAGACGACAGGAGAAGGATTCACCCCTCCACTTT	CASRRQEKDSPLHF
TRBJ2-3	TRBD1	TRBV30	-	TGTGCCTGGGAGACAGGGAGCACAGATACGCAGTATTTT	CAWETGSTDTQYF
TRBJ1-2	TRBD1	TRBV7-2	-	TGTGCCAGCAGCGAGCGGACAGGGGCTTCCTATGGCTACACCTTC	CASSERTGASYGYTF
TRBJ1-5	-	TRBV4-3	-	TGCGCCAGCAGCCAGGGACTTAATCAGCCCCAGCATTTT	CASSQGLNQPQHF
TRBJ1-2	TRBD1	TRBV28	-	TGTGCCAGCAGCTCCGCCCCGACAGGGAAGGGCTACACCTTC	CASSSAPTGKGYTF
TRBJ1-6	-	TRBV11-3	-	TGTGCCAGCAGCTTCAGGAGCTCCTATAATTCACCCCTCCACTTT	CASSFRSSYNSPLHF
TRBJ2-7	TRBD2	TRBV5-1	-	TGCGCCAGCAACTTCGGCGGGGGAACCTACGAGCAGTACTTC	CASNFGGGTYEQYF
TRBJ2-7	-	TRBV6-5	-	TGTGCCAGCAGTAAGGGTCAGGGCCGGGAGCAGTACTTC	CASSKGQGREQYF
TRBJ2-1	-	TRBV3-1/TRBV3-2	-	TGTGCCAGCAGCCAAGTAGAGACAGCCTACAATGAGCAGTTCTTC	CASSQVETAYNEQFF
TRBJ2-5	-	TRBV29-1	-	TGCAGCGGATCCCGACCCTCTCAGGGGGAGACCCAGTACTTC	CSGSRPSQGETQYF
TRBJ2-2	TRBD2	TRBV11-2	-	TGTGCCAGCAGCTTCATTAGCGGGGGGGCCTCCGGGGAGCTGTTTTTT	CASSFISGGASGELFF
TRBJ2-3	-	TRBV30	once	TGTGCCTGGAGTGATATGGCAGATACGCAGTATTTT	CAWSDMADTQYF
TRBJ1-4	-	TRBV16	few	TGTGCCAGCAGCCGACAGGCTAATGAAAAACTGTTTTTT	CASSRQANEKLFF
TRBJ2-7	-	TRBV6-6	-	TGTGCCAGCAGTTACTCTAGGTATGGTCTCGACGAGCAGTACTTC	CASSYSRYGLDEQYF
TRBJ2-2	-	TRBV13	-	TGTGCCAGCAGAGAAGACAGAAACACCGGGGAGCTGTTTTTT	CASREDRNTGELFF
TRBJ1-4	TRBD1	TRBV5-4	-	TGTGCCAGCAGCGGGGGACAGACAACTAATGAAAAACTGTTTTTT	CASSGGQTTNEKLFF
TRBJ2-7	-	TRBV7-6	-	TGTGCCAGCAGCTTAGGTTTGGCAGCCACCTACGAGCAGTACTTC	CASSLGLAATYEQYF
TRBJ2-5	-	TRBV7-9	-	TGTGCCAGCAGCGGAGATACACAGACCCAGTACTTC	CASSGDTQTQYF
TRBJ2-7	-	TRBV4-3	-	TGCGCCAGCAGCCGGGGAGGGGACAGTACCTACGAGCAGTACTTC	CASSRGGDSTYEQYF
TRBJ2-5	-	TRBV29-1	few	TGCAGCGCCCGAGGCCCCGGACGGAACGTACGGCAAGAGACCCAGTACTTC	CSARGPGRNVRQETQYF
TRBJ1-2	-	TRBV11-2	-	TGTGCCAGCAGCCCAGGGATTACCCACTATGGCTACACCTTC	CASSPGITHYGYTF